This TCR beta chain was documented in a study of blood T cell repertoires in COVID-19. Study-wide context: Researchers got acute and convalescent COVID-19 samples from the United States, Italy and Spain. The analysed material was cDNA or gDNA that came from T cells, B-cell-depleted T cells, or PBMCs.

The V and J ends lost 7 bases and 3 bases respectively, with 13 bases between them. This CDR3 contains 15 residues. Looked up from germline, CDR1 is SGHTA and CDR2 is FQGNSA. In the original workflow: Amplification of reference gene primers provided the estimated nucleated cell counts. Assay used: immunoSEQ multiplex PCR; TCRdb lists only in-frame clones, some missing. V and J calls plus clone size are reproduced from that table; the DNA served to infer D and trimming. Found here are about 140,000 clones, approximately 85% of them singletons; the top ten hold 2.5% to 3%. The J gene is TRBJ1-6, the V gene TRBV7-2, with no clear D. Sequences were obtained from peripheral blood. This TCR was recovered from a middle-aged man with acute or convalescent COVID-19. The CDR3 is CASNLYEHYNSPLHF. The CDR3 DNA follows: TGTGCCAGCAATCTGTACGAGCACTATAATTCACCCCTCCACTTT.